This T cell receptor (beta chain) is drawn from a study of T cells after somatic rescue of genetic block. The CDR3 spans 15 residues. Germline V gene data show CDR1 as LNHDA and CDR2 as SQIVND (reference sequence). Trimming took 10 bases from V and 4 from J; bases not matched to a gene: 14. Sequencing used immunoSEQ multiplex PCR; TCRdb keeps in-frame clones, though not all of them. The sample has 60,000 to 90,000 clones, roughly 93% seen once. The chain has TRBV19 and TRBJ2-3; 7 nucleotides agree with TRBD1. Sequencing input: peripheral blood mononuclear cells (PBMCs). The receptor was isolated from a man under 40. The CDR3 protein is CAIGDSLGPADTQYF. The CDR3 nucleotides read TGTGCCATAGGGGACAGCCTCGGCCCCGCAGATACGCAGTATTTT.